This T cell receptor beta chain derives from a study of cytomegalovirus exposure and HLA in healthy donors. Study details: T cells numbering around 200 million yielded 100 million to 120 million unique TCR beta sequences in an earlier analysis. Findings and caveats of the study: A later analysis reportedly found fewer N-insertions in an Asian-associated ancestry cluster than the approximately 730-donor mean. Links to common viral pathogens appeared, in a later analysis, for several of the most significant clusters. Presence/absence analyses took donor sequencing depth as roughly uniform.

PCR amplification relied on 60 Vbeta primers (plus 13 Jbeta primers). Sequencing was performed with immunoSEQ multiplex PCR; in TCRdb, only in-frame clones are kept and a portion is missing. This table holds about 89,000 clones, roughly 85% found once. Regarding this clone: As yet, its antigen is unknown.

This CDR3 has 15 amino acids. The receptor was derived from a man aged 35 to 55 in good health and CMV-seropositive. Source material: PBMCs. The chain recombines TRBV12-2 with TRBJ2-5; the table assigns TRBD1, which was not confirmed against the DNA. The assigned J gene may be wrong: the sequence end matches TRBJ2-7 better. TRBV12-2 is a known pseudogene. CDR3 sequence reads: CASRSRGLGFYEQYF. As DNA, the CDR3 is TGTGCAAGTCGCTCGAGGGGGCTCGGGTTCTACGAGCAGTACTTC.